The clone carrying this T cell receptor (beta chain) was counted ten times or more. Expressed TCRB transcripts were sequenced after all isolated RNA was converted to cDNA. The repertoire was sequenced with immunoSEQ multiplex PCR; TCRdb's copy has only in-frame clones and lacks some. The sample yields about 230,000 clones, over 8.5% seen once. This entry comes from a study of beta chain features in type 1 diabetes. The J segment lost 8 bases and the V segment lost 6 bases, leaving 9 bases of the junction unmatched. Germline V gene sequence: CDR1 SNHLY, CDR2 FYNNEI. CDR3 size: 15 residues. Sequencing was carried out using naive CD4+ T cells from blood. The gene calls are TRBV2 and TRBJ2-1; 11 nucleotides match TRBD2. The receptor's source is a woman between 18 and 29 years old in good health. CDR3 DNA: TGTGCCAGCAGGGACAATAGCGGGAGGGGAGATGAGCAGTTCTTC. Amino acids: CASRDNSGRGDEQFF.